This TCR beta chain was profiled in a study of OX40 agonist ivuxolimab in advanced cancers. Overall study: Partial responses occurred in Three dose-escalation patients, one with hepatocellular carcinoma and two with cutaneous melanoma. Study-wide results and caveats: Low clonal expansion, among the lowest seen, marked partial responders at 0.1-3.0 mg/kg. The study observed clonal expansion of CD4+ and CD8+ blood T cells by week 6 at 0.1 to 3.0 mg/kg.

The V gene end was trimmed by 0 bases and the J gene end by 2 bases; junction bases not matched to a gene: 3. The V gene's germline CDR1 is LGHNA and CDR2 YSLEER. The CDR3 covers 15 residues. Sequencing used immunoSEQ multiplex PCR; TCRdb keeps in-frame clones, though not all of them. The table has 50,000 to 70,000 clones, about 90% seen once. In regard to this clone: What it binds is unknown.

The receptor comes from an adult with an advanced solid tumor such as melanoma, head and neck, liver or kidney cancer. The V gene is TRBV4-3, the J gene TRBJ2-7; 8 positions agree with TRBD1. Source: CD4+ or CD8+ T cells sorted from blood, taken in a trial of the OX40 agonist ivuxolimab. The CDR3 nucleotides are TGCGCCAGCAGCCAAGAAGGGACAGGCCCCTACGAGCAGTACTTC. Residues: CASSQEGTGPYEQYF.